This T cell receptor beta chain was identified in a study of neurological immune-mediated disorders. Via MiXCR, TCRdb re-called the 5' RACE reads, giving one row per CDR3 protein. This sample has approximately 23,000 distinct CDR3 sequences, with about 12% found just once. This clonotype was found many times. Its matching antigen is unknown. Time point noted: technical triplicate 1. Study results and limitations: HTLV-1-associated myelopathy had the most TCR clonal expansion, while multiple sclerosis had the least, a level that fell below healthy controls. Across subjects, no CDR3 amino acid sequence appeared in expanded clones of more than one subject, a finding that suggested private repertoires in all groups.

Germline-derived CDR1 and CDR2 are SGHNT and YYREEE (reference sequence). There are 15 residues in the CDR3. V shed 5 bases, J shed 6 bases, and the junction held 8 bases outside the gene matches. The sample consisted of CD4+ T cells from blood. The chain recombines TRBV5-4 with TRBJ2-2, with 9 bases lining up with TRBD2. The sequence came from a female donor with HTLV-1-associated myelopathy (HAM/TSP). The CDR3 DNA reads as TGTGCCAGCAGTTTAGCGGGAGCGGTCCCCGGGGAGCTGTTTTTT. This sequence encodes CASSLAGAVPGELFF.